What follows are 30 T cell receptor beta chains derived from one specimen sequenced in a study of radiotherapy plus CTLA-4 blockade in lung cancer. Clones were sequenced by immunoSEQ multiplex PCR, and TCRdb holds only the in-frame ones, with some missing. The repertoire holds around 77,000 clones, with over 65% as singletons. The sample in question was peripheral blood, obtained from a patient treated with radiotherapy plus ipilimumab. These receptors originate from a human donor with non-small cell lung cancer whose response to radiotherapy plus ipilimumab could not be evaluated.

The gene calls are TRBV5-1 and TRBJ2-5, with 7 bases identical to TRBD1. The V gene's germline CDR1 is SGHRS and CDR2 YFSETQ. With V trimmed by 5 bases and J by 7 bases, 11 bases remained unmatched. This CDR3 comprises 14 residues. CDR3 nucleotides: TGCGCCAGCAGTCCGGGACAGCGATTCGCGACCCAGTACTTC. Amino acids: CASSPGQRFATQYF.

This chain joins TRBV11-2 and TRBJ2-7, with 10 bases fitting TRBD2. Trimming cost V 1 base and J 1 base; bases outside gene matches: 4. The CDR3 is 16 residues long. Germline V gives CDR1 SGHAT, CDR2 FQNNGV. The DNA for the CDR3 is TGTGCCAGCAGCTTAGGGAGCGGGGGGGCTTCCTACGAGCAGTACTTC. Translated: CASSLGSGGASYEQYF.

The chain links TRBV25-1 to TRBJ1-5, with TRBD1 identical over 8 bases. Per germline, CDR1 MGHDK and CDR2 SYGVNS. V lost 1 base and J lost 6; bases outside the gene matches: 2. The CDR3 is 14 amino acids. The CDR3 coding sequence is TGTGCCAGCAGTGAATCAGGGGGCAGTCAGCCCCAGCATTTT. This gives the protein CASSESGGSQPQHF. Supplemented by reference TRBV25-1 and TRBJ1-5, the full variable domain reads EADIYQTPRYLVIGTGKKITLECSQTMGHDKMYWYQQDPGMELHLIHYSYGVNSTEKGDLSSESTVSRIRTEHFPLTLESARPSHTSQYLCASSESGGSQPQHFGDGTRLSIL.

The chain uses TRBV7-7 and TRBJ1-4; D is undetermined. With 3 bases removed from V and 8 bases from J, the gap between germline ends came to 25 bases. Germline loops: CDR1 SSHAT, CDR2 FNYEAQ (reference sequence). The CDR3 runs 18 residues. The CDR3 sequence is CASSFQRPGRPFDEKLFF. The CDR3 DNA follows: TGTGCCAGCAGCTTCCAAAGGCCCGGCAGGCCTTTTGACGAAAAACTGTTTTTT.

The chain joins TRBV28 to TRBJ1-2; unclear D gene. This CDR3 region has 13 residues. Between the trimmed V and J ends, which lost 5 bases and 6 bases, there was a span of 13 bases. Germline values: CDR1 MDHEN, CDR2 SYDVKM. The CDR3 loop is CASSRALYDGYTF. DNA of the CDR3: TGTGCCAGCAGTCGCGCACTATATGATGGCTACACCTTC.

The count of this clone is one. This chain uses TRBV27 with TRBJ2-7; 7 bases are a match to TRBD1. V was pared by 4 bases and J by 2 bases, with 2 bases of the junction left unmatched. CDR3 length: 13 residues. Germline CDR1 and CDR2: MNHEY and SMNVEV (reference sequence). The CDR3 bases are TGTGCCAGCAGTTCGGGACAGACCTACGAGCAGTACTTC. Amino acids: CASSSGQTYEQYF.

On this clone itself: Additional DNA sequences in this sample encode the identical CDR3. V and J are TRBV5-4 and TRBJ2-3, with TRBD2 identical over 10 bases. The CDR3 is 16 amino acids. Germline-derived CDR1 and CDR2 are SGHNT and YYREEE (reference sequence). With V trimmed by 4 bases and J by 1 base, 6 bases remained unmatched. The CDR3, as DNA: TGTGCCAGCAGCCCGGGTCTAGCGGGGGGCACAGATACGCAGTATTTT. It is translated as CASSPGLAGGTDTQYF.

V usage is TRBV7-8 and J usage is TRBJ2-7; 9 nucleotides line up with TRBD2. V lost 5 bases to trimming and J lost 3 bases; unmatched junction nucleotides: 20. Germline CDR1 SGHVS, CDR2 FQNEAQ. The CDR3 is 19 amino acids. As DNA, the CDR3 is TGTGCCAGCAGCCTAACCCGAGGGTTCGGCGGGGGGGACCGCTACGAGCAGTACTTC. Its translation: CASSLTRGFGGGDRYEQYF.

This sequence joins TRBV29-1 and TRBJ1-2, with 7 bases matching TRBD1. CDR1 SQVTM and CDR2 ANQGSEA come from the germline V gene. V lost 3 bases to trimming and J lost 9 bases; unmatched junction nucleotides: 10. CDR3 length: 13 residues. The CDR3 loop is CSVEETGRLSYTF. The CDR3 bases are TGCAGCGTTGAGGAGACAGGGCGGTTGAGCTACACCTTC.

The V call is TRBV11-3, the J call TRBJ2-1; 13 positions agree with TRBD2. CDR1 SGHNT and CDR2 YENEEA come from the germline V gene. CDR3 size: 16 residues. The ends lost 5 bases at V and 9 bases at J; junction bases unmatched: 10. This CDR3 reads CASSPGTSGEMAEQFF. In DNA form, the CDR3 reads TGTGCCAGCAGCCCAGGGACTAGCGGGGAGATGGCTGAGCAGTTCTTC.

V gene TRBV11-2 combines with J gene TRBJ2-3; D remains unclear. The CDR3 is 14 amino acids. Germline CDR1 and CDR2: SGHAT and FQNNGV. V was pared by 1 base and J by 1 base, with 6 bases between. The CDR3 protein is CASSLAYGTDTQYF. CDR3 sequence (DNA): TGTGCCAGCAGCTTAGCCTACGGCACAGATACGCAGTATTTT.

This clone is a singleton in its sample. The rearrangement uses TRBV30 and TRBJ2-1; D perhaps matches TRBD2 (6 bases). The germline V and J ends were trimmed by 1 base and 12 bases, with 16 bases remaining between them. The CDR3 extends over 13 amino acids. The germline gives CDR1 GTSNPN, CDR2 SVGIG (reference sequence). The CDR3 coding sequence is TGTGCCTGGAGTGAACAACTAGCCGTAGGGCAGTTCTTC. It codes for CAWSEQLAVGQFF.

J is TRBJ1-5 and V is TRBV18; D is undetermined. Trimming removed 4 bases from V and 7 bases from J, with 17 bases in between. CDR1 KGHSH and CDR2 LQKENI come from the germline V gene. The CDR3 covers 15 residues. CDR3: CASSLSSISGQPQHF. CDR3 bases: TGTGCCAGCTCACTATCTTCGATATCAGGCCAGCCCCAGCATTTT.

The chain is built from TRBV6-9 and TRBJ1-2; the D gene is possibly TRBD1 (5 bases). Trimming removed 2 bases at V and 4 bases at J, with 11 bases between. Germline CDR1 and CDR2: MNHGY and SVAAGI. CDR3 length equals 14 residues. The CDR3 nucleotides read TGTGCCAGCAGTTATGGCGGGACCTCCTATGGCTACACCTTC. Its translation: CASSYGGTSYGYTF.

The rearrangement uses TRBV7-3 and TRBJ2-1; tentatively, D is TRBD2 (5 bases). The CDR3 length is 14 residues. V was cut by 1 base and J by 6 bases, with 10 bases left in between. Germline V CDR1 and CDR2: SGHTA, FQGTGA. The CDR3 DNA is TGTGCCAGCAGCTTAAGCCCAGCGGTCAATGAGCAGTTCTTC. Translated: CASSLSPAVNEQFF.

The chain has TRBV7-7 and TRBJ2-3; 14 nucleotides line up with TRBD2. Trimming removed 4 bases from V and 4 bases from J; junction bases left unmatched: 4. This CDR3 region has 16 residues. Looked up from germline, CDR1 is SSHAT and CDR2 is FNYEAQ (reference sequence). The CDR3 DNA sequence: TGTGCCAGCAGCTCGGGGACTAGCGGGGGCTCAGATACGCAGTATTTT. It specifies CASSSGTSGGSDTQYF.

Only a few counts were recorded for this clone. The chain is built from TRBV7-2 and TRBJ1-1; 7 nucleotides line up with TRBD1. V was clipped by 1 base and J by 7 bases; unmatched bases: 12. This CDR3 has 16 amino acids. The germline CDR1 and CDR2 sequences are SGHTA and FQGNSA. The DNA for the CDR3 is TGTGCCAGCAGCTTAGTTCCTAGGGGGCGACGAGTTGAAGCTTTCTTT. It encodes CASSLVPRGRRVEAFF.

This chain connects TRBV7-9 to TRBJ2-7, with 8 bases matching TRBD2. Germline V gene lookup returns CDR1 SEHNR and CDR2 FQNEAQ (reference sequence). This CDR3 comprises 14 residues. V lost 8 bases, J lost 3 bases, and 9 bases stayed unmatched. The DNA for the CDR3 is TGTGCCAGCGGGGGCCGGACTAGCAGCTACGAGCAGTACTTC. It yields the protein CASGGRTSSYEQYF.

The chain couples TRBV7-2 to TRBJ2-2; 10 nucleotides match TRBD1. The V and J ends lost 1 base and 9 bases, in that order; junction bases with no gene match: 5. CDR1 is SGHTA, CDR2 FQGNSA, per germline. The CDR3 consists of 15 residues. CDR3 DNA: TGTGCCAGCAGCTTAGGGACAGGGGGGACGAGGGAGCTGTTTTTT. It is translated as CASSLGTGGTRELFF.

The CDR3 reads CASSEGVSAVSNQPQHF. CDR3 nucleotide sequence: TGTGCCAGCAGTGAAGGTGTGAGCGCGGTTAGCAATCAGCCCCAGCATTTT. V and J are TRBV2 and TRBJ1-5, with unresolved D. Trimming stripped 1 base from V and 0 bases from J, with 13 bases between. Germline loops: CDR1 SNHLY, CDR2 FYNNEI. CDR3 length: 17 residues.

V is TRBV7-9 and J is TRBJ2-2; 7 bases agree with TRBD2. The CDR3 runs 16 residues. Germline V lookup: CDR1 SEHNR, CDR2 FQNEAQ (reference sequence). Trimming at V came to 4 bases and at J to 0 bases, leaving 5 bases not matched to a gene. The CDR3 is CASSYPLAPNTGELFF. In nucleotides, the CDR3 is TGTGCCAGCAGCTACCCACTAGCGCCGAACACCGGGGAGCTGTTTTTT.

The chain links TRBV7-3 to TRBJ2-7; D might be TRBD2 (5 bases). The CDR3 runs 13 residues. CDR1 is SGHTA, CDR2 FQGTGA, per germline. V lost 2 bases to trimming and J lost 1 base, with 6 bases between them. CDR3 in DNA: TGTGCCAGCAGCTTACCGGGGTCCTACGAGCAGTACTTC. Translated, it gives CASSLPGSYEQYF. The variable domain in full, with the rest retrieved from reference TRBV7-3 and TRBJ2-7, is GAGVSQTPSNKVTEKGKYVELRCDPISGHTALYWYRQSLGQGPEFLIYFQGTGAADDSGLPNDRFFAVRPEGSVSTLKIQRTERGDSAVYLCASSLPGSYEQYFGPGTRLTVT.

V and J are TRBV7-3 and TRBJ2-7; the D gene is possibly TRBD1 (5 bases). This CDR3 comprises 14 residues. V was shortened by 0 bases and J by 3 bases, with 9 bases between the two germline ends. Looked up from germline, CDR1 is SGHTA and CDR2 is FQGTGA. CDR3 amino acids: CASSLTAGHYEQYF. The CDR3 nucleotides read TGTGCCAGCAGCTTAACGGCAGGACACTACGAGCAGTACTTC.

A few counts support this clone. This rearrangement joins TRBV5-1 to TRBJ2-1, with TRBD1 identical over 7 bases. Germline trimming cut 0 bases from V and 7 bases from J; bases unmatched to any gene: 7. Germline CDR1 is SGHRS and CDR2 is YFSETQ. The CDR3 contains 15 residues. In nucleotides, the CDR3 is TGCGCCAGCAGCTTGGGGGGACAGTCCGGTAATGAGCAGTTCTTC. Translated: CASSLGGQSGNEQFF.

About this clone: This sample includes further DNA sequences coding for the same CDR3. The genes are TRBV27 and TRBJ2-7, with TRBD1 matching 10 bases. This CDR3 is 14 amino acids long. In germline, CDR1 is MNHEY, CDR2 SMNVEV (reference sequence). V shed 5 bases and J 2 bases; nucleotides not matched to a gene: 3. The CDR3 loop is CASSRQGAPYEQYF. CDR3 in DNA: TGTGCCAGCAGTCGACAGGGGGCCCCCTACGAGCAGTACTTC.

Of note for this clone: This specimen includes other DNA sequences encoding the same CDR3. The chain employs TRBV5-1 and TRBJ1-1; the D is unclear. The V end was cut by 1 base, the J end by 3 bases, with 13 bases between. The CDR3 consists of 15 residues. CDR1 SGHRS and CDR2 YFSETQ come from the germline V gene. CDR3 sequence: CASSLNGGSDTEAFF. The CDR3 nucleotides are TGCGCCAGCAGCTTGAATGGTGGCAGTGACACTGAAGCTTTCTTT.

This clone has just a few counts. The chain carries TRBV10-1 and TRBJ1-2; 11 positions match TRBD1. This CDR3 comprises 16 residues. Per the germline V gene, CDR1 is WNHNN and CDR2 is SYGVQD (reference sequence). J gave up 5 bases and V 0 bases, and 5 bases lay outside the gene matches. The CDR3 sequence is CASSESRTGGVYGYTF. In DNA, the CDR3 is TGCGCCAGCAGTGAGTCCCGGACAGGGGGCGTTTATGGCTACACCTTC.

This sequence joins TRBV6-1 and TRBJ2-4, with D possibly TRBD1 on 8 matching bases. The V end lost 2 bases, the J end lost 0 bases, and 32 bases lay between the germline ends. The CDR3 is made up of 23 amino acids. In germline, CDR1 is MNHNS, CDR2 SASEGT. The CDR3 nucleotides read TGTGCCAGCAGTGAATGGCCAGATACAGGGGGGGATTGGATCCCTCTAGCCAAAAACATTCAGTACTTC. This codes for CASSEWPDTGGDWIPLAKNIQYF.

Note on this clone: Other nucleotide sequences in the sample specify the same CDR3. The V gene is TRBV9, the J gene TRBJ1-1, with 9 bases identical to TRBD1. Per the germline V gene, CDR1 is SGDLS and CDR2 is YYNGEE. The V gene end was trimmed by 0 bases and the J gene end by 3 bases; junction bases not matched to a gene: 6. This CDR3 has 16 residues. CDR3 protein: CASSVGDRVYYTEAFF. DNA for the CDR3: TGTGCCAGCAGCGTAGGGGACAGGGTTTATTACACTGAAGCTTTCTTT.

The chain combines TRBV2 with TRBJ2-1; TRBD1 might be the D (6 bases). This CDR3 region has 15 residues. From germline, CDR1 is SNHLY and CDR2 FYNNEI. V shed 8 bases and J shed 0 bases, with 14 bases lying between them. The CDR3 reads CASQGGSDSYNEQFF. The CDR3 coding sequence is TGTGCCAGCCAAGGGGGTAGCGACTCCTACAATGAGCAGTTCTTC. Full variable domain (outside the CDR3, taken from reference TRBV2 and TRBJ2-1): EPEVTQTPSHQVTQMGQEVILRCVPISNHLYFYWYRQILGQKVEFLVSFYNNEISEKSEIFDDQFSVERPDGSNFTLKIRSTKLEDSAMYFCASQGGSDSYNEQFFGPGTRLTVL.